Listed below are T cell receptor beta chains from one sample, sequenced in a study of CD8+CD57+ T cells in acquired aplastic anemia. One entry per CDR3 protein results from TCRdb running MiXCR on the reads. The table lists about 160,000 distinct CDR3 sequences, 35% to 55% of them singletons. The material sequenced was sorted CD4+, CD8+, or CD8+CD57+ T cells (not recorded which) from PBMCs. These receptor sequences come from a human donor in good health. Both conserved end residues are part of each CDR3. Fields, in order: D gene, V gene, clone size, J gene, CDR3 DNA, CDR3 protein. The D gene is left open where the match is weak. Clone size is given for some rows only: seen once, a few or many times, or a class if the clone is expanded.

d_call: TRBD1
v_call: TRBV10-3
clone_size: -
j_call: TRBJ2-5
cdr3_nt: TGTGCCATCAGCCCTACAGGGGGCCAAGAGGGGACCCAGTACTTC
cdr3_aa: CAISPTGGQEGTQYF

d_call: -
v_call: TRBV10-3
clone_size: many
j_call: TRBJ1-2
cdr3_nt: TGTGCCATCAGTGAGTCGGTTGGGGGTTTGAAAGGCTACACCTTC
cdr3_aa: CAISESVGGLKGYTF

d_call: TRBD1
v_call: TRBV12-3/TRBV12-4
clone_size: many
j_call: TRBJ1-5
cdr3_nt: TGTGCCAGCAGTTTCGGGGACAGGAGAGATCAGCCCCAGCATTTT
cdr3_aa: CASSFGDRRDQPQHF

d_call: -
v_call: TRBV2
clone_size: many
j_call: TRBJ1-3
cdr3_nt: TGTGCCAGCAGTGAAGACAGGGTAGCTGGAAACACCATATATTTT
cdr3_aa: CASSEDRVAGNTIYF

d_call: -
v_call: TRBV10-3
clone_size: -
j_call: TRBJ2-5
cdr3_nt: TGTGCCATCAGTGGGACAGAAGAAGAGACCCAGTACTTC
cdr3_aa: CAISGTEEETQYF

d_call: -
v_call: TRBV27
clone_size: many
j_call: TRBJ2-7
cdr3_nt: TGTGCCAGCAGTTCGACACTTTACTACGAGCAGTACTTC
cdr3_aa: CASSSTLYYEQYF

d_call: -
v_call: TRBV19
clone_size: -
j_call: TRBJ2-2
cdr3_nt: TGTGCCAGTAGTATTTGGGACACCGGGGAGCTGTTTTTT
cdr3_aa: CASSIWDTGELFF

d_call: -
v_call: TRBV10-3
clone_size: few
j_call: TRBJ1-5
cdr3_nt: TGTGCCATCAGTGAGTCTAAGGGTCAGCCCCAGCATTTT
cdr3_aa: CAISESKGQPQHF

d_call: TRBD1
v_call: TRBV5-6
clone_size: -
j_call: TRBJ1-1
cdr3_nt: TGTGCCAGCAGCTTTGGGTGGACAGGGGGATCTGAAGCTTTCTTT
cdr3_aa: CASSFGWTGGSEAFF

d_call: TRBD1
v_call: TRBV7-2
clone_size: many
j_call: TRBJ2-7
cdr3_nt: TGTGCCAGCAGCTCCCGGTGGACAGGGCGCGAGCAGTACTTC
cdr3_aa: CASSSRWTGREQYF

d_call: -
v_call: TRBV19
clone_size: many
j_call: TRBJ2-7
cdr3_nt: TGTGCCAGTAGTATCGGGGCAGGGGCCTCCTACGAGCAGTACTTC
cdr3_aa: CASSIGAGASYEQYF

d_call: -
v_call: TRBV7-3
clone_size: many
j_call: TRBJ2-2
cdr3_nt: TGTGCCAGCAGCCATACCGACACCGGGGAGCTGTTTTTT
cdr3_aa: CASSHTDTGELFF

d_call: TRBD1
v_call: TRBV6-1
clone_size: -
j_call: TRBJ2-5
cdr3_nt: TGTGCCAGCAGCGAGACAGGGGTTCAGCCCCAGTACTTC
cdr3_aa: CASSETGVQPQYF

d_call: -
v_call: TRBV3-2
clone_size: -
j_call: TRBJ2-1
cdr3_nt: TGTGCCAGCAGCCCTCCCGTGGGGGGCCATGAGCAGTTCTTC
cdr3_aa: CASSPPVGGHEQFF

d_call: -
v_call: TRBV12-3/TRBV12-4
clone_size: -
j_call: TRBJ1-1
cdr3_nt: TGTGCCAGCACTAACCGTCGGGTGGACACTGAAGCTTTCTTT
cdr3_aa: CASTNRRVDTEAFF

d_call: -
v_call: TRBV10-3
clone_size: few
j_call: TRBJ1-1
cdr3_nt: TGTGCCAGCAGTAGTGGACAGAGACTCATGAACACTGAAGCTTTCTTT
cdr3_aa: CASSSGQRLMNTEAFF

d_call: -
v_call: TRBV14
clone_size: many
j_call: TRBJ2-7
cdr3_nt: TGTGCCAGCAGCCCGTCAGGGGCCTACGAGCAGTACTTC
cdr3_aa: CASSPSGAYEQYF